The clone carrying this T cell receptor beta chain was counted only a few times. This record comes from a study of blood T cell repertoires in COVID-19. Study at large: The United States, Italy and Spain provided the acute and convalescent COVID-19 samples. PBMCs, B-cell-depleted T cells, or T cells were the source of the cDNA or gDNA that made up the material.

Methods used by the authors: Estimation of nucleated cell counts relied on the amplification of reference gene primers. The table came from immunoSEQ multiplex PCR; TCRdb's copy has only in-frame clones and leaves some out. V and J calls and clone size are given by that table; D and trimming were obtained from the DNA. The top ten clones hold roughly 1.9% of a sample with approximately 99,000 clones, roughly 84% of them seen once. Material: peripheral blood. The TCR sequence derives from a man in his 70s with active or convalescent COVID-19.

CDR3 sequence (DNA): TGTGCCAGTAGTACGAGATTCGGGACAGAGAATTCACCCCTCCACTTT. Its translation is CASSTRFGTENSPLHF. V and J are TRBV19 and TRBJ1-6, with 7 bases that match TRBD1. Per the germline V gene, CDR1 is LNHDA and CDR2 is SQIVND (reference sequence). The CDR3 runs to 16 residues. V lost 4 bases, J lost 7 bases, and 10 bases stayed unmatched.